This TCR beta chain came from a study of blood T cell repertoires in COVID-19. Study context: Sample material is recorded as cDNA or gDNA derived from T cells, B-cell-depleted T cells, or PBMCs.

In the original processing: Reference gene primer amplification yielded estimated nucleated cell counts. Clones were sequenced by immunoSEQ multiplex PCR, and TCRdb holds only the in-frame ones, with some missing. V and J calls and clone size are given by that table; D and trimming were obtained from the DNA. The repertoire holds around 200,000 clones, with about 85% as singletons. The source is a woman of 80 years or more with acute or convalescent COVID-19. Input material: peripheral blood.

DNA for the CDR3: TGTGCCAGCAGCATGACGACAGTGGACGTAGGCACTGAAGCTTTCTTT. It encodes CASSMTTVDVGTEAFF. The chain is built from TRBV7-3 and TRBJ1-1; the D gene is possibly TRBD1 (5 bases). This CDR3 comprises 16 residues. Germline assignment: CDR1 SGHTA and CDR2 FQGTGA. Trimming removed 5 bases at V and 4 bases at J, with 20 bases between. Looking up the rest from reference TRBV7-3 and TRBJ1-1 gives the full variable domain: GAGVSQTPSNKVTEKGKYVELRCDPISGHTALYWYRQSLGQGPEFLIYFQGTGAADDSGLPNDRFFAVRPEGSVSTLKIQRTERGDSAVYLCASSMTTVDVGTEAFFGQGTRLTVV.